A selection of T cell receptor beta chains follows, all from one sample in a study of T cell responses to AZD1222 COVID-19 vaccine. Clones were sequenced by immunoSEQ multiplex PCR, and TCRdb holds only the in-frame ones, with some missing. The table lists around 110,000 clones, over 80% of them singletons. Sequencing was performed on peripheral blood, taken 28 days after the second AZD1222 dose. The source of these receptors is an adult who received the AZD1222 COVID-19 vaccine. The CDR3 runs from the conserved cysteine through the conserved F or W. Each record gives: CDR3 DNA, CDR3 protein, D gene, V gene, clone size, J gene. The D gene is left open where the match is weak. Rows give clone size only sometimes, using once, few, many, or a class for an expanded clone.

TGTGCCACCGGTCCAGACCTTAATGAAAAACTGTTTTTT | CATGPDLNEKLFF | . | TRBV15 | . | TRBJ1-4
TGTGCCAGCAGCGACCGGGACAGGGGCCTCTACGAGCAGTACTTC | CASSDRDRGLYEQYF | TRBD1 | TRBV5-8 | . | TRBJ2-7
TGTGCCACCAGGGACAGCTCACCTTTGTCTGGAAACACCATATATTTT | CATRDSSPLSGNTIYF | . | TRBV24-1 | . | TRBJ1-3
TGCGCCAGCAGCGCAGGACAAAGGATTGGCTACACCTTC | CASSAGQRIGYTF | . | TRBV5-1 | few | TRBJ1-2
TGTGCCAGCAGCGTATCCCCTGGTGACAGGGCGAATTCACCCCTCCACTTT | CASSVSPGDRANSPLHF | TRBD1 | TRBV9 | . | TRBJ1-6
TGTGCCAGCAGCCAACAGTCCGGGGGAACTAGGATTCAGCCCCAGCATTTT | CASSQQSGGTRIQPQHF | . | TRBV3-1/TRBV3-2 | . | TRBJ1-5
TGTGCCAGTAGTTTGGGGAGACGTGAAAAACTGTTTTTT | CASSLGRREKLFF | . | TRBV19 | . | TRBJ1-4
TGTGCCAGCAGTTTATCAGGGCATGGCTACACCTTC | CASSLSGHGYTF | . | TRBV27 | . | TRBJ1-2
TGTGCCAGCAGCGACAGGGCTACCGGGGAGCTGTTTTTT | CASSDRATGELFF | TRBD1 | TRBV2 | once | TRBJ2-2
TGTGCCAGCAGCTTAGAGGCCCTAGCGGGACGATACACCGGGGAGCTGTTTTTT | CASSLEALAGRYTGELFF | TRBD2 | TRBV11-3 | . | TRBJ2-2
TGTGCCAGCAGTCGGATGTACCAGCCCCAGCATTTT | CASSRMYQPQHF | . | TRBV6-2/TRBV6-3 | once | TRBJ1-5
TGCGCCAGCAGTCGAAGGCACTTGACCCTGAACACTGAAGCTTTCTTT | CASSRRHLTLNTEAFF | . | TRBV10-2 | . | TRBJ1-1
TGTGCCAGCAGCCCCCGGAGAAATGAGCAGTTCTTC | CASSPRRNEQFF | . | TRBV28 | . | TRBJ2-1
TGTGCCAGCAGTCCCTCGGGAAAAGAGACCCAGTACTTC | CASSPSGKETQYF | . | TRBV6-5 | once | TRBJ2-5
TGTGCCAGCAGCCAGGACCCGGACAGGGGGCAGGGTACGCAGTATTTT | CASSQDPDRGQGTQYF | TRBD1 | TRBV4-2 | . | TRBJ2-3
TGTGCCAGCAGCCCCGGGACCGTATATGGCTACACCTTC | CASSPGTVYGYTF | . | TRBV6-5 | . | TRBJ1-2
TGTGCCAGCAGCGTAGATGTGGGGCGCAACATTCAGTACTTC | CASSVDVGRNIQYF | . | TRBV9 | . | TRBJ2-4
TGTGCCAGCAGGTCGACCACCTACGAGCAGTACTTC | CASRSTTYEQYF | . | TRBV28 | . | TRBJ2-7
TGTGCCAGCAGCTTAGCCGGGGACGCCCGGAAGTACTTC | CASSLAGDARKYF | . | TRBV7-2 | . | TRBJ2-7
TGTGCCAGTAGTATATCAGCGGGAATGTATGAGCAGTTCTTC | CASSISAGMYEQFF | TRBD2 | TRBV19 | . | TRBJ2-1
TGTGCCATTCGGGAGGGGACTAGCGGGTTCACCGGGGAGCTGTTTTTT | CAIREGTSGFTGELFF | TRBD2 | TRBV10-3 | . | TRBJ2-2
TGCGCCAGCAGCCAAGGAAGAGCAGGGGGTGGAGGGCAGCCCCAGCATTTT | CASSQGRAGGGGQPQHF | TRBD1 | TRBV4-1 | . | TRBJ1-5
TGTGCCAGCAGTTGGGCCAGGGGGAGGGCTGAAGCTTTCTTT | CASSWARGRAEAFF | TRBD1 | TRBV6-2/TRBV6-3 | . | TRBJ1-1
TGCGCCAGCAGCCAAGTGTCAGGGGACCTCTATGGCTACACCTTC | CASSQVSGDLYGYTF | . | TRBV4-1 | . | TRBJ1-2
TGTGCCAGTAGTGTAAGACAGGGAAGGGACACTGAAGCTTTCTTT | CASSVRQGRDTEAFF | TRBD1 | TRBV19 | once | TRBJ1-1
TGTGCCAGTAGTATTAGGGGGCTAGCGGGCCCCCGGGAGCTGTTTTTT | CASSIRGLAGPRELFF | . | TRBV19 | . | TRBJ2-2
TGTGCCAGCAGGGATAGAACCTACGAGCAGTACTTC | CASRDRTYEQYF | . | TRBV12-3/TRBV12-4 | . | TRBJ2-7
TGTGCCAGTAGTATGTCTCTTTTGGACACTGAAGCTTTCTTT | CASSMSLLDTEAFF | . | TRBV19 | . | TRBJ1-1
TGCGCCAGCAGCTTGGCGCCTACCAGACCCTTCAATGAGCAGTTCTTC | CASSLAPTRPFNEQFF | . | TRBV5-1 | . | TRBJ2-1
TGTGCCAGCAGTTCCAAGACAGGGCCCGAGCAGTACTTC | CASSSKTGPEQYF | TRBD1 | TRBV12-3/TRBV12-4 | . | TRBJ2-7
TGTGCCAGCAGCCAAGACCCTGGGCAGGGGGCTTCCTATGGCTACACCTTC | CASSQDPGQGASYGYTF | TRBD1 | TRBV4-2 | . | TRBJ1-2
TGCGCCAGCAGAAGGGACAGGGAGGACGGCTACACCTTC | CASRRDREDGYTF | TRBD1 | TRBV5-1 | once | TRBJ1-2
TGCGCCAGCAGCCAAGATGAGGGTCTTGGAAACACCATATATTTT | CASSQDEGLGNTIYF | . | TRBV4-3 | . | TRBJ1-3
TGTGCTAGTGGTCCGGAGGTGAACTCTGGAAACACCATATATTTT | CASGPEVNSGNTIYF | . | TRBV12-5 | once | TRBJ1-3
TGCAGCGCCCGTCCTCAGGGGCCAGATACGCAGTATTTT | CSARPQGPDTQYF | . | TRBV29-1 | . | TRBJ2-3
TGTGCCAGTAGTCCACGGGACAGGGGTCCCGAAACCCCCTACGAGCAGTACTTC | CASSPRDRGPETPYEQYF | TRBD1 | TRBV19 | . | TRBJ2-7
TGTGCCTGGAGTGTAAAGGGGAACGAGGTGAACACCATATATTTT | CAWSVKGNEVNTIYF | . | TRBV30 | . | TRBJ1-3
TGTGCCAGCGGGGGGCGAGCAGGGTTAAGCAATCAGCCCCAGCATTTT | CASGGRAGLSNQPQHF | . | TRBV7-8 | . | TRBJ1-5
TGTGCCAGCAGTGCACAGGGGGGGAATGAGCAGTTCTTC | CASSAQGGNEQFF | . | TRBV6-4 | . | TRBJ2-1
TGTGCCAGTAAGCTAAGCCCTGGTCGGACAGAAGCTTTCTTT | CASKLSPGRTEAFF | . | TRBV19 | . | TRBJ1-1
TGTGCCTGGAGTGTACGTGCTGGATTTGAAGCTTTCTTT | CAWSVRAGFEAFF | . | TRBV30 | . | TRBJ1-1
TGTGCTAGTGGTTTACAGGGAAGAATGAACACTGAAGCTTTCTTT | CASGLQGRMNTEAFF | . | TRBV12-5 | . | TRBJ1-1
TGCGCCAGCAGCTTGGCCGGGGCCCGCTCTGGAAACACCATATATTTT | CASSLAGARSGNTIYF | . | TRBV5-1 | . | TRBJ1-3
TGTGCCAGCAGCGACAGGGGGCGACAGCCCCAGCATTTT | CASSDRGRQPQHF | TRBD1 | TRBV6-5 | . | TRBJ1-5